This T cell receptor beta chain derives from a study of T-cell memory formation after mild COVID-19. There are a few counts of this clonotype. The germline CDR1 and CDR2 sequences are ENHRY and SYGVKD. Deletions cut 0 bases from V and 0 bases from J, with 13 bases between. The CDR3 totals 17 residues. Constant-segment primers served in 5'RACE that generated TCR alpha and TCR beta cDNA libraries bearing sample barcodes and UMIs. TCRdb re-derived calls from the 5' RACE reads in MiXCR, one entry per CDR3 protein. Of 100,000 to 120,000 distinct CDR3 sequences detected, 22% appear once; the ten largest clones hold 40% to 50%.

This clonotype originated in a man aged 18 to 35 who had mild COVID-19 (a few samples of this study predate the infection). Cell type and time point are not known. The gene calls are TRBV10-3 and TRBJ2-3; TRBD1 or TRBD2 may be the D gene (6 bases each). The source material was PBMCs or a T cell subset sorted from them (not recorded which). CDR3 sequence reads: CAISESFHGGSTDTQYF. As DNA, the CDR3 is TGTGCCATCAGTGAGTCGTTTCACGGGGGCAGCACAGATACGCAGTATTTT.